The rows below give T cell receptor beta chains drawn from one sample of a study of CD8 T cells in ankylosing spondylitis. TCRdb recomputed calls from the 5' RACE reads with MiXCR, one row per CDR3 protein. The table records hundreds of thousands of distinct CDR3 sequences, approximately 12% of them present only once. Sequenced sample: blood, either unsorted or a sorted T cell fraction (not recorded which). Receptor source: a male donor with ankylosing spondylitis. CDR3s include the opening cysteine and the closing phenylalanine or tryptophan. A D gene is named only where the DNA matches it firmly. The listing skips clone size in some rows; elsewhere it reads once, few, many or a size class.

clone_size: -
j_call: TRBJ1-1
d_call: -
v_call: TRBV18
cdr3_aa: CASSPIQGQNTEAFF
cdr3_nt: TGTGCCAGCTCACCAATCCAGGGGCAGAACACTGAAGCTTTCTTT

clone_size: -
j_call: TRBJ2-1
d_call: TRBD1
v_call: TRBV5-4
cdr3_aa: CATQGVRDNRYNEQFF
cdr3_nt: TGTGCCACACAGGGGGTCCGCGATAATCGGTACAATGAGCAGTTCTTC

clone_size: many
j_call: TRBJ1-2
d_call: -
v_call: TRBV6-2/TRBV6-3
cdr3_aa: CASSFIPQGKDGYTF
cdr3_nt: TGTGCCAGCAGTTTCATACCACAGGGAAAAGATGGCTACACCTTC

clone_size: few
j_call: TRBJ1-2
d_call: -
v_call: TRBV7-9
cdr3_aa: CASSIGRYGYTF
cdr3_nt: TGTGCCAGCAGCATCGGACGGTATGGCTACACCTTC

clone_size: -
j_call: TRBJ1-1
d_call: -
v_call: TRBV20-1
cdr3_aa: CRLTEGNTEAFF
cdr3_nt: TGCAGACTTACGGAGGGGAACACTGAAGCTTTCTTT

clone_size: many
j_call: TRBJ2-1
d_call: -
v_call: TRBV11-2
cdr3_aa: CASNELGYNEQFF
cdr3_nt: TGTGCCAGCAACGAACTAGGTTACAATGAGCAGTTCTTC

clone_size: few
j_call: TRBJ2-1
d_call: TRBD1
v_call: TRBV6-1
cdr3_aa: CASDRGGTGINEQFF
cdr3_nt: TGTGCCAGCGACCGTGGAGGGACAGGGATCAATGAGCAGTTCTTC

clone_size: -
j_call: TRBJ2-5
d_call: -
v_call: TRBV20-1
cdr3_aa: CSAVPSRGRQETQYF
cdr3_nt: TGCAGTGCTGTCCCCAGCCGGGGCCGCCAAGAGACCCAGTACTTC

clone_size: -
j_call: TRBJ2-5
d_call: -
v_call: TRBV10-3
cdr3_aa: CAIPSGSETQYF
cdr3_nt: TGTGCCATCCCGTCGGGCTCGGAGACCCAGTACTTC

clone_size: few
j_call: TRBJ2-3
d_call: -
v_call: TRBV4-2
cdr3_aa: CASSPEQTDTQYF
cdr3_nt: TGTGCCAGCAGCCCAGAACAGACAGATACGCAGTATTTT

clone_size: -
j_call: TRBJ1-1
d_call: -
v_call: TRBV7-9
cdr3_aa: CASRLDRVSTEAFF
cdr3_nt: TGTGCCAGCCGGCTAGATAGGGTGAGCACTGAAGCTTTCTTT

clone_size: -
j_call: TRBJ2-1
d_call: -
v_call: TRBV24-1
cdr3_aa: CATSDLAKDDRQRNEQFF
cdr3_nt: TGTGCCACCAGTGATTTGGCCAAGGACGACCGCCAGAGGAATGAGCAGTTCTTC

clone_size: many
j_call: TRBJ2-3
d_call: TRBD1
v_call: TRBV12-3/TRBV12-4
cdr3_aa: CASRPRDRPTDTQYF
cdr3_nt: TGTGCCAGCAGACCCCGGGACAGGCCAACAGATACGCAGTATTTT

clone_size: -
j_call: TRBJ2-1
d_call: -
v_call: TRBV20-1
cdr3_aa: CSATTGVSSYNEQFF
cdr3_nt: TGCAGTGCAACTACGGGGGTCAGCTCCTACAATGAGCAGTTCTTC